Listed below are T cell receptor beta chains from one sample, sequenced in a study of shared clonotypes between healthy human individuals. The data were produced by immunoSEQ multiplex PCR, yet TCRdb's version contains in-frame clones alone and is incomplete. The table includes around 2.3 million clones, more than 90% detected once. The sequencing sample was made of naive CD4+ T cells sorted from blood. The receptors originated from a young man in good health. CDR3s include the opening cysteine and the closing phenylalanine or tryptophan. The order of the fields is CDR3 DNA, CDR3 protein, clone size, D gene, V gene, J gene. D genes are given only for firm matches. The listing skips clone size in some rows; elsewhere it reads once, few, many or a size class.

cdr3_nt: TGCGCCAGCAGCTACGACAGGGGTGACGCGGGCTACACCTTC
cdr3_aa: CASSYDRGDAGYTF
clone_size: -
d_call: TRBD1
v_call: TRBV5-1
j_call: TRBJ1-2

cdr3_nt: TGCGCCAGCAGCTTGGGGGACAGACGGGATTCACCCCTCCACTTT
cdr3_aa: CASSLGDRRDSPLHF
clone_size: -
d_call: TRBD1
v_call: TRBV5-1
j_call: TRBJ1-6

cdr3_nt: TGTGCCAGCAGTTCCCGGGACAGCTCCTACGAGCAGTACTTC
cdr3_aa: CASSSRDSSYEQYF
clone_size: -
d_call: TRBD1
v_call: TRBV6-5
j_call: TRBJ2-7

cdr3_nt: TGCGCCAGCAGCGTCCCCGCAGGGCAAGAGACCCAGTACTTC
cdr3_aa: CASSVPAGQETQYF
clone_size: -
d_call: -
v_call: TRBV5-1
j_call: TRBJ2-5

cdr3_nt: TGTGCCAGCAGCGCAGGACAGTCAACTAATGAAAAACTGTTTTTT
cdr3_aa: CASSAGQSTNEKLFF
clone_size: -
d_call: -
v_call: TRBV7-9
j_call: TRBJ1-4

cdr3_nt: TGTGCCAGTAGTATCACCGGGGGGCCTGGAAACACCATATATTTT
cdr3_aa: CASSITGGPGNTIYF
clone_size: -
d_call: -
v_call: TRBV19
j_call: TRBJ1-3

cdr3_nt: TGCGCCAGCAGCTCCCCGACAGGCACCCCCACAGATACGCAGTATTTT
cdr3_aa: CASSSPTGTPTDTQYF
clone_size: -
d_call: -
v_call: TRBV5-1
j_call: TRBJ2-3

cdr3_nt: TGTGCCAGCACCAGGACAGGGGGATACGAGCAGTACTTC
cdr3_aa: CASTRTGGYEQYF
clone_size: -
d_call: TRBD1
v_call: TRBV2
j_call: TRBJ2-7

cdr3_nt: TGTGCCATCAGTGAATCGACTAGCGGGAGGTTCTACAATGAGCAGTTCTTC
cdr3_aa: CAISESTSGRFYNEQFF
clone_size: once
d_call: TRBD2
v_call: TRBV10-3
j_call: TRBJ2-1

cdr3_nt: TGTGCCAGCAGTTACGGGGGTGGCTATGGCTACACCTTC
cdr3_aa: CASSYGGGYGYTF
clone_size: -
d_call: -
v_call: TRBV6-5
j_call: TRBJ1-2

cdr3_nt: TGCGCCAGCAGCTTGGAAGCGGGTCGCGGCTACACCTTC
cdr3_aa: CASSLEAGRGYTF
clone_size: once
d_call: -
v_call: TRBV5-1
j_call: TRBJ1-2

cdr3_nt: TGTGCCAGCAGCGTAGAACCCTATACCAATGAGCAGTTCTTC
cdr3_aa: CASSVEPYTNEQFF
clone_size: -
d_call: -
v_call: TRBV9
j_call: TRBJ2-1

cdr3_nt: TGCGCCAGCAGCCCGGGATCGTGGGTAGATACGCAGTATTTT
cdr3_aa: CASSPGSWVDTQYF
clone_size: -
d_call: -
v_call: TRBV5-1
j_call: TRBJ2-3

cdr3_nt: TGTGCCATCAGTCTGACAGGTGAGGCCAACGAGCAGTACTTC
cdr3_aa: CAISLTGEANEQYF
clone_size: -
d_call: -
v_call: TRBV10-3
j_call: TRBJ2-7

cdr3_nt: TGTGCCAGCAGATTGGGTTTAGCGGGCGACAATGAGCAGTTCTTC
cdr3_aa: CASRLGLAGDNEQFF
clone_size: -
d_call: TRBD2
v_call: TRBV5-4
j_call: TRBJ2-1

cdr3_nt: TGTGCCAGCAGCTTTAGGGGGACAGGGGGTGGCGAGCAGTACTTC
cdr3_aa: CASSFRGTGGGEQYF
clone_size: -
d_call: TRBD1
v_call: TRBV11-2
j_call: TRBJ2-7

cdr3_nt: TGTGCCTGGAGTGTATTTGGGACTAGCGGGAATACTGAGCAGTTCTTC
cdr3_aa: CAWSVFGTSGNTEQFF
clone_size: -
d_call: TRBD2
v_call: TRBV30
j_call: TRBJ2-1

cdr3_nt: TGTGCCAGCAGCCCCGGGGGTAACACCGGGGAGCTGTTTTTT
cdr3_aa: CASSPGGNTGELFF
clone_size: -
d_call: -
v_call: TRBV5-4
j_call: TRBJ2-2

cdr3_nt: TGTGCCAGCAGTTACTCGTCAGGGAGGTACGAGCAGTACTTC
cdr3_aa: CASSYSSGRYEQYF
clone_size: -
d_call: -
v_call: TRBV6-6
j_call: TRBJ2-7

cdr3_nt: TGTGCCAGCAGTGACCCTCACAGGGCCGTTAGTGAAAAACTGTTTTTT
cdr3_aa: CASSDPHRAVSEKLFF
clone_size: -
d_call: -
v_call: TRBV6-4
j_call: TRBJ1-4

cdr3_nt: TGTGCCAGCAGTGGGACAGGGGGCTTCTATGGCTACACCTTC
cdr3_aa: CASSGTGGFYGYTF
clone_size: -
d_call: TRBD1
v_call: TRBV6-1
j_call: TRBJ1-2

cdr3_nt: TGTGCCAGCAGCGTATTGGATTGGGCGGGATACACAGATACGCAGTATTTT
cdr3_aa: CASSVLDWAGYTDTQYF
clone_size: -
d_call: -
v_call: TRBV9
j_call: TRBJ2-3

cdr3_nt: TGTGCCAGCTCACCAGGAACAGGCTATGGCTACACCTTC
cdr3_aa: CASSPGTGYGYTF
clone_size: -
d_call: -
v_call: TRBV18
j_call: TRBJ1-2

cdr3_nt: TGTGCCAGCAGCCAACGACCCGGGACTAAACACAATGAGCAGTTCTTC
cdr3_aa: CASSQRPGTKHNEQFF
clone_size: -
d_call: TRBD2
v_call: TRBV7-9
j_call: TRBJ2-1

cdr3_nt: TGTGCCATCAGTGGAAGCGTAGGGACAGGAAAAGAGACCCAGTACTTC
cdr3_aa: CAISGSVGTGKETQYF
clone_size: once
d_call: TRBD1
v_call: TRBV10-3
j_call: TRBJ2-5

cdr3_nt: TGTGCCAGCAGCTTAGTAGGGGGGAGCTCCTACGAGCAGTACTTC
cdr3_aa: CASSLVGGSSYEQYF
clone_size: -
d_call: -
v_call: TRBV7-9
j_call: TRBJ2-7

cdr3_nt: TGCGCCAGCAGCCAGGGCCCGGGGCGAGAGACCCAGTACTTC
cdr3_aa: CASSQGPGRETQYF
clone_size: -
d_call: -
v_call: TRBV4-1
j_call: TRBJ2-5

cdr3_nt: TGTGCCAGCAGTCTCCAGGGTAACACCGGGGAGCTGTTTTTT
cdr3_aa: CASSLQGNTGELFF
clone_size: -
d_call: -
v_call: TRBV6-4
j_call: TRBJ2-2

cdr3_nt: TGTGCCAGCAGCGGACAAAGCAATCAGCCCCAGCATTTT
cdr3_aa: CASSGQSNQPQHF
clone_size: -
d_call: -
v_call: TRBV2
j_call: TRBJ1-5

cdr3_nt: TGTGCCAGCAGCTTAGCAGGGCCTGGAAACACCATATATTTT
cdr3_aa: CASSLAGPGNTIYF
clone_size: -
d_call: -
v_call: TRBV7-8
j_call: TRBJ1-3

cdr3_nt: TGTGCCAGCAGCGGTAACTCCTACGAGCAGTACTTC
cdr3_aa: CASSGNSYEQYF
clone_size: -
d_call: -
v_call: TRBV14
j_call: TRBJ2-7

cdr3_nt: TGTGCCAGCAGCGGCCAGCCGAGCTCCTACGAGCAGTACTTC
cdr3_aa: CASSGQPSSYEQYF
clone_size: -
d_call: -
v_call: TRBV9
j_call: TRBJ2-7

cdr3_nt: TGTGCCAGCAGTAATCCGGGAAGACGTGTAGCTTTCTTT
cdr3_aa: CASSNPGRRVAFF
clone_size: -
d_call: -
v_call: TRBV6-5
j_call: TRBJ1-1

cdr3_nt: TGCAGCGTAGGGACTAGCGGTGAGCAGTACTTC
cdr3_aa: CSVGTSGEQYF
clone_size: -
d_call: TRBD2
v_call: TRBV29-1
j_call: TRBJ2-7

cdr3_nt: TGTGCCAGCAGCTCCGGACAGGGCACCTACGAGCAGTACTTC
cdr3_aa: CASSSGQGTYEQYF
clone_size: -
d_call: TRBD1
v_call: TRBV7-9
j_call: TRBJ2-7

cdr3_nt: TGTGCCAGCAGCAATCCCGAGGATACGCAGTATTTT
cdr3_aa: CASSNPEDTQYF
clone_size: -
d_call: -
v_call: TRBV5-6
j_call: TRBJ2-3

cdr3_nt: TGTGCCAGCCGCAGGGAGGGGGCGAACACCGGGGAGCTGTTTTTT
cdr3_aa: CASRREGANTGELFF
clone_size: -
d_call: -
v_call: TRBV9
j_call: TRBJ2-2

cdr3_nt: TGTGCCAGCAGCCCCCCTGGGACAGGGTGGGACGAGCAGTACTTC
cdr3_aa: CASSPPGTGWDEQYF
clone_size: -
d_call: TRBD1
v_call: TRBV7-9
j_call: TRBJ2-7

cdr3_nt: TGTGCCAGCAGCTTGGGGGGAAACCACGGCTACACCTTC
cdr3_aa: CASSLGGNHGYTF
clone_size: -
d_call: -
v_call: TRBV7-9
j_call: TRBJ1-2

cdr3_nt: TGTGCCACAACTAGCGGGGGCGACGAGCAGTACTTC
cdr3_aa: CATTSGGDEQYF
clone_size: -
d_call: TRBD2
v_call: TRBV10-3
j_call: TRBJ2-7

cdr3_nt: TGCAGCGCTCCCGGGACACCGAACACTGAAGCTTTCTTT
cdr3_aa: CSAPGTPNTEAFF
clone_size: -
d_call: -
v_call: TRBV29-1
j_call: TRBJ1-1

cdr3_nt: TGTGCCAGCAGCTTACAGGGAGGGTCCTATAATTCACCCCTCCACTTT
cdr3_aa: CASSLQGGSYNSPLHF
clone_size: -
d_call: -
v_call: TRBV7-9
j_call: TRBJ1-6

cdr3_nt: TGTGCCAGCAGCTTAGGAGGGGTCGACAGGGGAACAGATACGCAGTATTTT
cdr3_aa: CASSLGGVDRGTDTQYF
clone_size: -
d_call: TRBD1
v_call: TRBV11-2
j_call: TRBJ2-3

cdr3_nt: TGTGCCAGCTTCCCAGGCTCCTACAATGAGCAGTTCTTC
cdr3_aa: CASFPGSYNEQFF
clone_size: -
d_call: -
v_call: TRBV6-1
j_call: TRBJ2-1